This TCR beta chain is from a study of regulatory T cells in long-lasting Graves disease. Time point given: newly diagnosed GD, antithyroid drugs for less than 3 months. Researchers made the TCR library from RNA that was extracted from PBMCs. This clonotype was recorded many times. Its antigen remains unknown. Points from the study as a whole: Sampling was limited to peripheral blood rather than thyroid tissue.

Researchers made TCR beta libraries by using iRepertoire HTBI primers and running Arm-PCR on CDR3 regions. MiXCR, run by TCRdb on the multiplex PCR reads, gives a single entry per CDR3 protein. The table includes roughly 350,000 distinct CDR3 sequences, around 17% detected once. CDR1 is SGHTA and CDR2 is FQGTGA in the germline V gene. V trimming: 5 bases; J trimming: 6 bases; junction bases outside the gene matches: 8. The CDR3 extends over 15 amino acids. This same sample was also part of a study on T cells in Graves' hyperthyroidism and ophthalmopathy.

The specimen comprised peripheral blood mononuclear cells (PBMCs), sampled at new diagnosis, from a patient treated with antithyroid drugs. The sequence was collected from a middle-aged man with Graves disease. This chain links TRBV7-3 with TRBJ2-3; TRBD2 agrees at 10 bases. The CDR3 protein is CASSEGLAAGDTQYF. The CDR3 coding sequence is TGTGCCAGCAGCGAAGGACTAGCGGCTGGGGATACGCAGTATTTT.